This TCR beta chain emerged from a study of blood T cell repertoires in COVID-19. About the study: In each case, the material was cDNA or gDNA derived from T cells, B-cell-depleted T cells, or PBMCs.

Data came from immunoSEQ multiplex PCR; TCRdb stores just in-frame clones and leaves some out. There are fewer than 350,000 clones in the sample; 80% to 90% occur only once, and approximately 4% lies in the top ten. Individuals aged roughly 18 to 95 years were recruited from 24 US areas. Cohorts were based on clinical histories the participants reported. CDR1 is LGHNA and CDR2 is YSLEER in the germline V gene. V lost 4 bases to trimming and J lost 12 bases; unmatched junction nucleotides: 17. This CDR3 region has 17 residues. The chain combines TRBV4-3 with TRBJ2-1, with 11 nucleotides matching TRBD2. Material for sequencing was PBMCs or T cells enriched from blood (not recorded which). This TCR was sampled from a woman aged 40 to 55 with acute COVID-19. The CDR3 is CASSRGYTSGGSGGQFF. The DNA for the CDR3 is TGCGCCAGCAGCCGGGGATACACTAGCGGGGGATCCGGAGGGCAGTTCTTC.